The 32 T cell receptor beta chains given below trace back to one sample, sequenced in a study of CD4 and CD8 cells across lung adenocarcinoma regions. TCRdb re-derived calls from the PCR reads in MiXCR, one entry per CDR3 protein. Of roughly 20,000 distinct CDR3 sequences listed, about half were seen once; the top ten hold around 25%. Sequenced sample: CD8+ T cells from the center of a lung tumor. The origin of the receptors is a female donor with lung adenocarcinoma. The CD4 and CD8 labels of this study may be unreliable.

This sequence joins TRBV30 and TRBJ2-5, with 7 bases aligning to TRBD1. The germline V gene encodes CDR1 GTSNPN and CDR2 SVGIG (reference sequence). With 5 bases clipped from V and 3 bases from J, the junction kept 9 bases outside the gene matches. The length of the CDR3 is 14 residues. The CDR3 bases are TGTGCCTGGGGGACAGAAGCGCAAGAAGAGACCCAGTACTTC. Its translation is CAWGTEAQEETQYF.

To note about this clonotype: The conserved final phenylalanine or tryptophan is absent from the CDR3, which likely points to a read error. The chain joins TRBV27 to TRBJ2-1; D is unresolved. CDR1 and CDR2 (germline): MNHEY, SMNVEV (reference sequence). The length of the CDR3 is 15 residues. Trimming pared 3 bases from V and 3 bases from J, leaving 12 bases between. For the CDR3, the DNA is TGTGCCAGCAGTTTGAGTCTACCCAACTACAATGAGCAGTTCCCC. It yields the protein CASSLSLPNYNEQFP.

The table lists this clonotype with a few counts. The genes are TRBV7-7 and TRBJ2-1; 8 positions match TRBD2. With V trimmed by 4 bases and J by 4 bases, 6 bases remained unmatched. In germline, CDR1 is SSHAT, CDR2 FNYEAQ (reference sequence). This CDR3 is 15 amino acids long. The CDR3 reads CASSSGLAGYNEQFF. CDR3 sequence (DNA): TGTGCCAGCAGCTCAGGGCTAGCGGGTTACAATGAGCAGTTCTTC. Complete variable domain (other parts from reference TRBV7-7 and TRBJ2-1): GAGVSQSPRYKVTKRGQDVTLRCDPISSHATLYWYQQALGQGPEFLTYFNYEAQPDKSGLPSDRFSAERPEGSISTLTIQRTEQRDSAMYRCASSSGLAGYNEQFFGPGTRLTVL.

The chain links TRBV4-1 to TRBJ1-2, with D maybe TRBD1 (5 bases). The germline CDR1 and CDR2 sequences are MGHRA and YSYEKL. The CDR3 has 16 amino acids. V gave up 0 bases and J gave up 8 bases, with 19 bases separating them. CDR3 sequence: CASSQDGLGGVRGYTF. The DNA for the CDR3 is TGCGCCAGCAGCCAAGACGGGTTGGGGGGGGTAAGGGGCTACACCTTC.

This clonotype has a handful of counts. The chain is built from TRBV10-3 and TRBJ1-1; D remains ambiguous. The V gene lost 8 bases and the J gene lost 1 base, with 5 bases spanning the gap. This CDR3 has 11 amino acids. Germline V CDR1 and CDR2: ENHRY, SYGVKD. Written as DNA, the CDR3 is TGTGCCATCCGAGGGAACACTGAAGCTTTCTTT. Its protein product is CAIRGNTEAFF.

Turning to this clonotype: Mismatch with germline at one junction end may stem from a read error. Here the CDR3 DNA reads TGTGCCAGGAGTCGCGTCACAGATACGCAGTATTTC. It yields the protein CARSRVTDTQYF. J is TRBJ2-3 and V is TRBV27; D uncertain. This CDR3 comprises 12 residues. Germline V lookup: CDR1 MNHEY, CDR2 SMNVEV (reference sequence).

This clonotype turned up a few times. J is TRBJ1-1 and V is TRBV5-1; 7 nucleotides match TRBD1. This CDR3 is 14 amino acids long. The J segment lost 4 bases and the V segment lost 0 bases, leaving 3 bases of the junction unmatched. The germline CDR1 and CDR2 sequences are SGHRS and YFSETQ. The CDR3 region has the DNA TGCGCCAGCAGCTTGGCCTCAGGGGGCACTGAAGCTTTCTTT. Residues: CASSLASGGTEAFF.

The chain links TRBV3-1 to TRBJ2-1; D is undetermined. V was pared by 0 bases and J by 0 bases, with 9 bases between. This CDR3 is 16 amino acids long. Germline V gene lookup returns CDR1 LGHDT and CDR2 YNNKEL (reference sequence). The CDR3 DNA is TGTGCCAGCAGCCAAGATCGAACTTACTCCTACAATGAGCAGTTCTTC. Protein sequence: CASSQDRTYSYNEQFF.

With respect to this clonotype: One end of the junction is discordant with germline, which a read error may explain. The rearrangement uses TRBV6-5 and TRBJ2-2, with D unclear. With the DNA end fitting TRBJ2-3 better, the J assignment may be wrong. CDR1 MNHEY and CDR2 SVGAGI come from the germline V gene. The CDR3 totals 17 residues. In DNA form, the CDR3 reads TGTGCCAGCAGTTCTCCATCAGAGGCCGTGAACACAGATGCGCAGTATTTT. Its protein product is CASSSPSEAVNTDAQYF.

This clonotype was seen a handful of times. The CDR3 sequence is CASSQSGTSGYNEQFF. DNA for the CDR3: TGTGCCAGCAGCCAATCCGGGACTAGCGGTTACAATGAGCAGTTCTTC. The V and J genes are TRBV4-2 and TRBJ2-1, with 11 bases identical to TRBD2. The CDR3 runs 16 residues. Germline values: CDR1 LGHNA, CDR2 YNFKEQ. With 2 bases clipped from V and 4 bases from J, the junction kept 4 bases outside the gene matches.

This clonotype appeared many times. For the CDR3, the DNA is TGTGCCAGCAGTGAAGCCCCTAGGGGATGGGAGGAGCAGTTCTTC. This codes for CASSEAPRGWEEQFF. The rearrangement joins TRBV6-1 to TRBJ2-1, with D perhaps being TRBD1 or TRBD2 (5 bases each). V gave up 0 bases and J gave up 10 bases, with 16 bases separating them. The length of the CDR3 is 15 residues. CDR1 MNHNS and CDR2 SASEGT come from the germline V gene.

The V gene is TRBV27, the J gene TRBJ2-4, with D possibly matching TRBD2 (5 bases). The DNA end lines up better with TRBJ2-5; the J call may be wrong. Germline CDR1 and CDR2: MNHEY and SMNVEV (reference sequence). This CDR3 is 15 amino acids long. The CDR3, as DNA: TGTGCCAGCGGTCCCGCGGGCCGGGACCAAGAGACCCAGTACTTC. This codes for CASGPAGRDQETQYF.

A note on this clonotype: It is unclear where the CDR3 begins or ends on the DNA, so no DNA is shown, and the CDR3 is as TCRdb lists it. The genes are TRBV6-5 and TRBJ1-5. CDR1 MNHEY and CDR2 SVGAGI come from the germline V gene. The CDR3 spans 13 amino acids, including both terminal residues. Here the CDR3 reads CASILDFNQPQHF.

This clonotype has ten or more counts. Written as DNA, the CDR3 is TGTGCCAGCAGTGAGGCAGGCCTTACAGATACGCAGTATTTT. The encoded protein is CASSEAGLTDTQYF. The rearrangement links TRBV25-1 to TRBJ2-3; no firm D call. Germline V gives CDR1 MGHDK, CDR2 SYGVNS. The CDR3 length is 14 residues. V shed 3 bases and J shed 3 bases, with 10 bases lying between them.

The chain couples TRBV27 to TRBJ2-4; D gene uncertain. V was pared by 6 bases and J by 11 bases, with 17 bases between. Germline V CDR1 and CDR2: MNHEY, SMNVEV (reference sequence). The CDR3 contains 13 residues. CDR3 in DNA: TGTGCCAGCAGGCTCCGGTTCCTAGAGGTTCAGTACTTC. This encodes CASRLRFLEVQYF.

This clonotype was detected many times. The chain employs TRBV4-1 and TRBJ2-1, with D possibly TRBD2 on 5 matching bases. CDR1 is MGHRA, CDR2 YSYEKL, per germline. V gave up 1 base and J gave up 4 bases, with 11 bases separating them. CDR3 size: 15 residues. The CDR3 spells CASSQGVGVYNEQFF. The CDR3 DNA is TGCGCCAGCAGCCAAGGGGTCGGGGTATACAATGAGCAGTTCTTC.

As to this clonotype: Likely a read error: the CDR3 ends without its conserved phenylalanine or tryptophan. The limits of the CDR3 on the DNA are not certain, so only TCRdb's listed CDR3 is given. The gene calls are TRBV25-1 and TRBJ2-6; the D call of TRBD2 is as the table states it, not checked on the DNA. CDR1 and CDR2 from the germline V gene are MGHDK and SYGVNS. Termini included, the CDR3 measures 14 amino acids. CDR3 region: CASSPRGGANVQSV.

Concerning this clonotype itself: Because it lacks the conserved phenylalanine or tryptophan at the end, this CDR3 is likely a read error. The DNA is omitted, as the CDR3 cannot be located on it reliably, and the CDR3 follows TCRdb's listing. V usage is TRBV12-3 or TRBV12-4 and J usage is TRBJ2-5; the table names TRBD2, a call not compared with the DNA. The CDR3 is made up of 16 amino acids, end residues included. The CDR3 protein is CASSLAGLADQETQLS.

The chain joins TRBV12-3 or TRBV12-4 to TRBJ2-4; no clear D gene. The CDR3 has 13 amino acids. V shed 9 bases and J shed 0 bases, with 9 bases lying between them. The CDR3 region is CARSLRAKNIQYF. The CDR3 bases are TGTGCCAGGAGTCTGAGAGCCAAAAACATTCAGTACTTC.

This clonotype rates as medium-sized (0.01 to 0.1%). The V gene is TRBV27, the J gene TRBJ2-5; tentatively, D is TRBD1 or TRBD2 (6 bases each). V lost 1 base, J lost 11 bases, and 20 bases lay in between. Looked up from germline, CDR1 is MNHEY and CDR2 is SMNVEV (reference sequence). The length of the CDR3 is 15 residues. CDR3 residues: CASSLLAEGGTGQYF. In nucleotides, the CDR3 is TGTGCCAGCAGTTTATTAGCGGAGGGGGGTACGGGGCAGTACTTC.

This chain links TRBV6-1 with TRBJ2-1, with D tentatively TRBD1 (5 bases). The last part of the DNA fits TRBJ2-7 better; the J call may be wrong. The CDR3 covers 14 residues. The germline CDR1 and CDR2 sequences are MNHNS and SASEGT. The CDR3 loop reads CATHPSGPLYEQYF. The CDR3 coding sequence is TGTGCCACGCACCCATCAGGGCCCCTCTACGAGCAGTACTTC.

About this clonotype itself: One end of the junction is discordant with germline, which a read error may explain. The chain joins TRBV6-1 to TRBJ2-1, with D possibly TRBD2 on 6 matching bases. The CDR3 length is 16 residues. Germline CDR1 and CDR2: MNHNS and SASEGT. The CDR3 sequence: CAGRARQAGSNNAQFF. In DNA, the CDR3 is TGTGCCGGCAGGGCCCGCCAGGCCGGGAGCAACAATGCGCAGTTCTTC.

This clonotype was seen at least ten times. This CDR3 reads CASGAPETQYF. CDR3 nucleotide sequence: TGTGCCAGCGGTGCCCCAGAGACGCAGTACTTC. The rearrangement links TRBV27 to TRBJ2-3; D gene unclear. The J call may be mistaken, given a closer DNA end match to TRBJ2-7. Germline V lookup: CDR1 MNHEY, CDR2 SMNVEV (reference sequence). This CDR3 contains 11 residues.

To note about this clonotype: The junction and the germline gene differ at one end; a read error may be behind it. The V call is TRBV6-1, the J call TRBJ2-3; tentative D call: TRBD2 (6 bases). In germline, CDR1 is MNHNS, CDR2 SASEGT. The CDR3 runs 14 residues. The CDR3 bases are TGTGCGGGCAGTGGGGGGAGTGACGCAGATACGCAGTACTTT. Its translation is CAGSGGSDADTQYF.

V gene TRBV30 combines with J gene TRBJ1-2; 7 bases are a match to TRBD1. CDR1 and CDR2 (germline): GTSNPN, SVGIG (reference sequence). After removal of 6 bases from V and 3 bases from J, the junction contained 13 bases not matched to a gene. The CDR3 length is 15 residues. Here the CDR3 reads CACPIRRDSYYGYTF. CDR3 bases: TGTGCCTGTCCCATTCGCCGGGACAGCTACTATGGCTACACCTTC.

This chain joins TRBV7-2 and TRBJ2-1; no reliable D call. The end of the DNA is better explained by TRBJ2-5, so the J call may be wrong. From germline, CDR1 is SGHTA and CDR2 FQGNSA. This CDR3 has 13 amino acids. The CDR3 loop reads CASSADPRETQYF. In DNA, the CDR3 is TGTGCCAGCAGCGCGGACCCGCGGGAGACCCAGTACTTC.

This clonotype is termed medium-sized. V usage is TRBV6-1 and J usage is TRBJ2-1, with TRBD2 matching 11 bases. Looked up from germline, CDR1 is MNHNS and CDR2 is SASEGT. J was trimmed by 5 bases and V by 6 bases; bases with no gene match: 9. The CDR3 runs 16 residues. The CDR3: CASRARASGRNNEQFF. The CDR3 nucleotides read TGTGCCAGCAGGGCCCGGGCTAGCGGGAGGAACAATGAGCAGTTCTTC.

This clonotype was counted a single time. The chain joins TRBV27 to TRBJ2-4; no clear D. The germline V gene encodes CDR1 MNHEY and CDR2 SMNVEV (reference sequence). The CDR3 length is 11 residues. Written as DNA, the CDR3 is TGTGGGCTGTGTCCTCCAAATACTCAGTACTTC. Encoded protein: CGLCPPNTQYF.

This clonotype was observed a handful of times. The genes are TRBV6-1 and TRBJ2-1; 13 bases are shared with TRBD2. CDR3 length: 19 amino acids. With 6 bases clipped from V and 8 bases from J, the junction kept 19 bases outside the gene matches. Per the germline V gene, CDR1 is MNHNS and CDR2 is SASEGT. CDR3 sequence reads: CASRPSGLAGVLSRDEQFF. CDR3 DNA: TGTGCCAGCAGGCCGAGCGGACTAGCGGGAGTCCTTTCTAGGGATGAGCAGTTCTTC.

With respect to this clonotype: Relative to the germline gene, one junction end is altered; a read error may explain this. This chain joins TRBV6-1 and TRBJ2-3, with D perhaps assigned TRBD1 or TRBD2 (7 bases each). From germline, CDR1 is MNHNS and CDR2 SASEGT. The CDR3 loop spans 15 amino acids. The CDR3 spells CASRQGGGAKDTQYF. Here the CDR3 DNA reads TGTGCCAGCAGGCAGGGGGGGGGAGCCAAAGATACGCAGTACTTT.

J is TRBJ1-1 and V is TRBV27; D possibly corresponds to TRBD1 (5 bases). Germline CDR1 reads MNHEY; CDR2 reads SMNVEV (reference sequence). Trimming removed 2 bases from V and 4 bases from J, with 14 bases in between. This CDR3 comprises 15 residues. CDR3 loop: CASSLQGSVSTEAFF. The CDR3 DNA is TGTGCCAGCAGTTTACAGGGCAGCGTGAGCACTGAAGCTTTCTTT.

This sequence joins TRBV6-1 and TRBJ2-2; 7 nucleotides line up with TRBD1. V dropped 6 bases and J dropped 16; count of bases not matched to a gene: 20. Germline CDR1 reads MNHNS; CDR2 reads SASEGT. This CDR3 is 15 amino acids long. CDR3 region: CASSGQAVSTGAQFF. CDR3 nucleotide sequence: TGTGCCAGCAGCGGACAGGCTGTGAGCACAGGGGCGCAGTTTTTT.